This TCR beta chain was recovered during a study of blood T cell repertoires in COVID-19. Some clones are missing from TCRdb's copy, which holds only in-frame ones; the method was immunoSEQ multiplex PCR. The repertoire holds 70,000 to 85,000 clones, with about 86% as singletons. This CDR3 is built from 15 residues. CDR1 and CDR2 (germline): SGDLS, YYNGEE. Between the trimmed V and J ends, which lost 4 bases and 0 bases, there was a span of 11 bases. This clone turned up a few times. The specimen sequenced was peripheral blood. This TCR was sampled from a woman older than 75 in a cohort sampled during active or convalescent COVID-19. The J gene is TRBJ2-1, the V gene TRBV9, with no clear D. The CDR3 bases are TGTGCCAGCAGCTTTAGGAGCAGCTCCTACAATGAGCAGTTCTTC. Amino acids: CASSFRSSSYNEQFF.